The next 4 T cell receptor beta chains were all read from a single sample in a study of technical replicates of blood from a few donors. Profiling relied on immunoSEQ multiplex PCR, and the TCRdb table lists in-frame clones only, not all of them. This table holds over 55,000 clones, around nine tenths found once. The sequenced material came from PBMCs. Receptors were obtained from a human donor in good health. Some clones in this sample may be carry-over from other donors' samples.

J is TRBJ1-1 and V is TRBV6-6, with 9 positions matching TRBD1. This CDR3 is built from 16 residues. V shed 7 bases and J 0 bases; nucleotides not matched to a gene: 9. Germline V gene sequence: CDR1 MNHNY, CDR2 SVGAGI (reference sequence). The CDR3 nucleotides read TGTGCCAGCAATCATAGGACAGGGGTCATGAACACTGAAGCTTTCTTT. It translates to CASNHRTGVMNTEAFF.

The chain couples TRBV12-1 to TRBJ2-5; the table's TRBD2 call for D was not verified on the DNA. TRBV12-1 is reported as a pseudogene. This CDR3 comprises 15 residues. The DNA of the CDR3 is TGTGCCAGCCGCGAGGGGGGGGGCCAACAAGAGACCCAGTACTTC. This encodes CASREGGGQQETQYF.

The CDR3 DNA reads as TGTGCCAGCAGTGTATCAGGGTACGGCTACACCTTC. This sequence encodes CASSVSGYGYTF. The V and J genes are TRBV6-1 and TRBJ1-2; tentatively, D is TRBD1 (5 bases). Germline V gene data show CDR1 as MNHNS and CDR2 as SASEGT. Trimming pared 4 bases from V and 8 bases from J, leaving 11 bases between. The CDR3 runs to 12 residues.

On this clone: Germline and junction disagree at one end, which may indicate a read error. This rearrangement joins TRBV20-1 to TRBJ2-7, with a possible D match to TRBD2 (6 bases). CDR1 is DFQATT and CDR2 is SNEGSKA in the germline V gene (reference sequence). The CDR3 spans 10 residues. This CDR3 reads CGGPATGQYF. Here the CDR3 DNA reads TGTGGAGGGCCCGCTACTGGGCAGTACTTC.